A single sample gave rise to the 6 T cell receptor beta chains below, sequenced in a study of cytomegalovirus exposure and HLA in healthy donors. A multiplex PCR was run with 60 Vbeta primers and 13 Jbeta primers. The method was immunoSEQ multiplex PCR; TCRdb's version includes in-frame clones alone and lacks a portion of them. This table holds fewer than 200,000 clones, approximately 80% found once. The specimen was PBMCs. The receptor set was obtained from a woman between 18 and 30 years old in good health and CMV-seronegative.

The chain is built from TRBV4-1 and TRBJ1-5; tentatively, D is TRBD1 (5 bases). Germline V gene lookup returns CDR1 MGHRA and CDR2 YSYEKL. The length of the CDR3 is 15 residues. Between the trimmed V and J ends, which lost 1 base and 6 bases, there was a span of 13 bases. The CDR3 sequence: CASSQGAGRSQPQHF. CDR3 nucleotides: TGCGCCAGCAGCCAAGGGGCGGGGCGATCTCAGCCCCAGCATTTT.

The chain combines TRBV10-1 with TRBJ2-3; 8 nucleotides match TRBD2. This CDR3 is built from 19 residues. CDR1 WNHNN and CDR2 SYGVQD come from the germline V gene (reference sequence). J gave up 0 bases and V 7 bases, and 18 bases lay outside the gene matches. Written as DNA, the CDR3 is TGCGCCAGCATAGGAGTGGGTCGGCGGGAGGACTCTAGCACAGATACGCAGTATTTT. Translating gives CASIGVGRREDSSTDTQYF.

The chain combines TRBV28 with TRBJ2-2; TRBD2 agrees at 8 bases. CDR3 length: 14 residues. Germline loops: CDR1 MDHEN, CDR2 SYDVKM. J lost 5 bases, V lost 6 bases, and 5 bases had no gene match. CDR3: CASRQAGVTGELFF. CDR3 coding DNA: TGTGCCAGCAGGCAAGCGGGAGTTACCGGGGAGCTGTTTTTT.

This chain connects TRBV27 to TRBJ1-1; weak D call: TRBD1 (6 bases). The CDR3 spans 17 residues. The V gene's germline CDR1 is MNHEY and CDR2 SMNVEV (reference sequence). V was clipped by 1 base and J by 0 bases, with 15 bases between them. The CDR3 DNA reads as TGTGCCAGCAGTTTATTGCAGGGGCAGGGGATGAACACTGAAGCTTTCTTT. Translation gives CASSLLQGQGMNTEAFF.

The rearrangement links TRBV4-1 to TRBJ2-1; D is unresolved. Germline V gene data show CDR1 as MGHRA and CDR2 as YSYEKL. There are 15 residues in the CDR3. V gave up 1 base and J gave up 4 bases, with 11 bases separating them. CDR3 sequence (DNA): TGCGCCAGCAGCCAAGGTGAACCCAGTTACAATGAGCAGTTCTTC. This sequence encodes CASSQGEPSYNEQFF.

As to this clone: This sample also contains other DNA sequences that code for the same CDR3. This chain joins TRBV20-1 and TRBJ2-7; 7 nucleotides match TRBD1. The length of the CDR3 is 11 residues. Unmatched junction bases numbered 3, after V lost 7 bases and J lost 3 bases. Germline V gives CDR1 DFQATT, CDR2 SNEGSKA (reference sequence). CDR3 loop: CSVGTDYEQYF. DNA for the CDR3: TGCAGTGTTGGGACAGACTACGAGCAGTACTTC.